Following are 23 T cell receptor beta chains from one sample sequenced in a study of CD8 T cells in ankylosing spondylitis (dated by TCRdb to about 2017). To prepare the library, 5' RACE was applied. The sample was run on an Illumina HiSeq 2500. TCRdb took the public reads, trimmed them with fastp at Q25, ran MiXCR for clone calling and kept in-frame beta chains. Entries are consolidated by CDR3 protein sequence, retaining the most common genes and DNA. In all, the sample holds 200,000 to 250,000 distinct CDR3 sequences, and 7% to 8% of those were seen once. The top ten constitute approximately 14% of the sample. General findings and caveats noted by the study authors: Blood from ankylosing spondylitis patients appeared to be characterized by a TCR beta motif made up of about 8 highly homologous amino acid variants.

No cognate antigen is known for these TCRs. Sequenced sample: blood, either unsorted or a sorted T cell fraction (not recorded which). The receptors shown here come from a male donor with ankylosing spondylitis.

This clonotype was found a few times. The rearrangement links TRBV6-2 or TRBV6-3 to TRBJ1-5; no clear D gene. Per the germline V gene, CDR1 is MNHEY and CDR2 is SVGEGT. Trimming stripped 0 bases from V and 5 bases from J, with 11 bases between. The CDR3 runs to 15 residues. The CDR3 region has the DNA TGTGCCAGCAGTTACTCGATTCAAAGGGATCAGCCCCAGCATTTT. The encoded protein is CASSYSIQRDQPQHF.

The chain has TRBV4-2 and TRBJ2-3; the match to TRBD2 covers 9 bases. V trimming: 0 bases; J trimming: 6 bases; junction bases outside the gene matches: 4. From germline, CDR1 is LGHNA and CDR2 YNFKEQ. The CDR3 is 15 amino acids. CDR3 DNA sequence: TGTGCCAGCAGCCAAGATATGAGCGGGAGGGATACGCAGTATTTT. This encodes CASSQDMSGRDTQYF.

This clonotype has ten or more counts. The chain uses TRBV28 and TRBJ1-2; TRBD1 aligns across 9 bases. Germline V lookup: CDR1 MDHEN, CDR2 SYDVKM. The CDR3 is 17 amino acids. Losses at the gene ends were 1 base for V and 6 bases for J; bases not matched to a gene: 12. CDR3 sequence: CASSLFLYGQGRNGYTF. The CDR3 coding sequence is TGTGCCAGCAGTTTATTCCTATACGGACAGGGGCGGAATGGCTACACCTTC.

This clonotype was counted many times. The V and J genes are TRBV28 and TRBJ1-5; D perhaps matches TRBD1 (6 bases). Trimming shortened V by 11 bases and J by 3 bases, and 11 bases separated the two germline ends. Germline lookup yields CDR1 MDHEN and CDR2 SYDVKM. The length of the CDR3 is 12 residues. The chain's CDR3 is CALGATNQPQHF. In nucleotides, the CDR3 is TGTGCCCTGGGGGCTACCAATCAGCCCCAGCATTTT.

This clonotype has ten or more counts. The rearrangement links TRBV20-1 to TRBJ2-5; D is unresolved. V was clipped by 3 bases and J by 6 bases, with 14 bases between them. This CDR3 comprises 13 residues. Germline V CDR1 and CDR2: DFQATT, SNEGSKA (reference sequence). Written as DNA, the CDR3 is TGCAGTGCTAGTAGGCCCCCGATTCAGACCCAGTACTTC. It encodes CSASRPPIQTQYF.

Many counts were recorded for this clonotype. V usage is TRBV12-3 or TRBV12-4 and J usage is TRBJ1-4; TRBD1 matches 7 bases. After removal of 5 bases from V and 8 bases from J, the junction contained 17 bases not matched to a gene. The CDR3 totals 17 residues. In DNA form, the CDR3 reads TGTGCCAGCAGTACTTCCCAGATCCGGGACAGAAACGAAAAACTGTTTTTT. This translates into CASSTSQIRDRNEKLFF.

In its sample, this clonotype was seen a few times. This chain joins TRBV7-9 and TRBJ2-2; the match to TRBD2 covers 8 bases. V shed 3 bases and J 7 bases; nucleotides not matched to a gene: 4. The germline V gene encodes CDR1 SEHNR and CDR2 FQNEAQ (reference sequence). The CDR3 is made up of 14 amino acids. The CDR3 coding sequence is TGTGCCAGCAGCTTCGGGGGGGCGATCGGGGAGCTGTTTTTT. Its translation is CASSFGGAIGELFF.

Ten or more counts support this clonotype. The genes are TRBV28 and TRBJ1-5, with D possibly being TRBD1 (5 bases). Trimming pared 3 bases from V and 7 bases from J, leaving 13 bases between. CDR1 and CDR2 (germline): MDHEN, SYDVKM. This CDR3 has 14 amino acids. The CDR3 here is CASSFPGRDQPQHF. CDR3 nucleotide sequence: TGTGCCAGCAGTTTCCCAGGGAGGGACCAGCCCCAGCATTTT.

This clonotype was detected many times. The V call is TRBV19, the J call TRBJ2-4; 11 bases are shared with TRBD2. The CDR3 spans 15 residues. Trimming at V came to 10 bases and at J to 4 bases, leaving 9 bases not matched to a gene. From germline, CDR1 is LNHDA and CDR2 SQIVND (reference sequence). CDR3: CATTGTSGIKNIQYF. As DNA, the CDR3 is TGTGCCACCACCGGGACTAGCGGTATTAAAAACATTCAGTACTTC. Using reference TRBV19 and TRBJ2-4 for the parts outside the CDR3, the full variable domain is DGGITQSPKYLFRKEGQNVTLSCEQNLNHDAMYWYRQDPGQGLRLIYYSQIVNDFQKGDIAEGYSVSREKKESFPLTVTSAQKNPTAFYLCATTGTSGIKNIQYFGAGTRLSVL.

This clonotype was seen at least ten times. This sequence joins TRBV9 and TRBJ1-1; D might be TRBD1 (6 bases). The CDR3 contains 11 residues. Germline V CDR1 and CDR2: SGDLS, YYNGEE. Deletions cut 5 bases from V and 6 bases from J, with 8 bases between. CDR3 DNA: TGTGCCAGCAGTAGGGGGTCTGAAGCTTTCTTT. Encoded protein: CASSRGSEAFF.

Only a few counts were recorded for this clonotype. The chain links TRBV6-1 to TRBJ2-6; D is unclear. CDR1 is MNHNS and CDR2 is SASEGT in the germline V gene. V was trimmed by 1 base and J by 0 bases, leaving 4 bases between them. CDR3 size: 15 residues. Here the CDR3 reads CASSEGASGANVLTF. Here the CDR3 DNA reads TGTGCCAGCAGTGAAGGAGCCTCTGGGGCCAACGTCCTGACTTTC.

This clonotype was observed at least ten times. This chain links TRBV6-2 or TRBV6-3 with TRBJ2-7, with D hard to call. Germline V gene sequence: CDR1 MNHEY, CDR2 SVGEGT. Trimming removed 5 bases at V and 6 bases at J, with 11 bases between. The CDR3 loop spans 12 amino acids. The chain's CDR3 is CASSRRGLEQYF. The CDR3 DNA follows: TGTGCCAGCAGTCGACGCGGTCTCGAGCAGTACTTC.

This clonotype was found many times. The CDR3 nucleotides are TGTGCCAGCAGCGTAGATCGACAGGATAATGAAAAACTGTTTTTT. Residues: CASSVDRQDNEKLFF. The J gene is TRBJ1-4, the V gene TRBV9, with D possibly matching TRBD1 (6 bases). V was cut by 0 bases and J by 4 bases, with 10 bases left in between. CDR1 and CDR2 (germline): SGDLS, YYNGEE. The CDR3 is 15 residues long.

This clonotype has a count of ten or more. The CDR3 reads CASSHPRDNIQYF. The CDR3, as DNA: TGTGCCAGCAGCCACCCCCGGGATAACATTCAGTACTTC. The chain links TRBV7-9 to TRBJ2-4, with D maybe TRBD2 (5 bases). V shed 5 bases and J shed 7 bases, with 12 bases lying between them. From germline, CDR1 is SEHNR and CDR2 FQNEAQ (reference sequence). The CDR3 consists of 13 residues.

The sample holds many counts of this clonotype. The genes are TRBV12-3 or TRBV12-4 and TRBJ2-2; TRBD2 matches 10 bases. The CDR3 length is 18 residues. V was pared by 5 bases and J by 0 bases, with 9 bases of the junction left unmatched. CDR3 nucleotide sequence: TGTGCCAGCAGTAGCGGGGGGGGTGGAACCTCGAACACCGGGGAGCTGTTTTTT. This gives the protein CASSSGGGGTSNTGELFF.

This clonotype appeared a few times. The rearrangement joins TRBV5-4 to TRBJ2-5; D not resolved. Between the trimmed V and J ends, which lost 0 bases and 2 bases, there was a span of 11 bases. The CDR3 consists of 15 residues. Germline CDR1 and CDR2: SGHNT and YYREEE (reference sequence). Here the CDR3 reads CASSLELSNQETQYF. CDR3 nucleotide sequence: TGTGCCAGCAGCTTGGAGCTATCCAATCAAGAGACCCAGTACTTC.

This clonotype was seen repeatedly, ten times or more. The chain combines TRBV7-9 with TRBJ2-7; 11 nucleotides line up with TRBD2. The trim removed 7 bases at V and 3 bases at J, leaving 11 bases unmatched. This CDR3 contains 16 residues. Germline assignment: CDR1 SEHNR and CDR2 FQNEAQ (reference sequence). The CDR3 here is CASTLTSGKTFYEQYF. The CDR3 nucleotides read TGTGCCAGCACGCTGACTAGCGGGAAGACTTTCTACGAGCAGTACTTC.

This clonotype was observed at least ten times. The V call is TRBV10-3, the J call TRBJ1-1; maybe TRBD1 (6 bases). Germline lookup yields CDR1 ENHRY and CDR2 SYGVKD. The CDR3 runs 12 residues. Trimming cost V 4 bases and J 7 bases, with 10 bases left between them. CDR3 amino acids: CAISGGGGEAFF. CDR3 in DNA: TGTGCCATCAGTGGGGGGGGCGGTGAAGCTTTCTTT.

This clonotype occurred many times. This chain's CDR3 is CAISESKKVYEQYF. The CDR3 bases are TGTGCCATCAGTGAGTCGAAGAAGGTCTACGAGCAGTACTTC. The chain combines TRBV10-3 with TRBJ2-7; no firm D call. Germline V gene lookup returns CDR1 ENHRY and CDR2 SYGVKD. The CDR3 has 14 amino acids. V lost 0 bases to trimming and J lost 3 bases, with 9 bases between them.

This clonotype was seen repeatedly, ten times or more. This sequence joins TRBV7-6 and TRBJ2-5; possible D gene TRBD2, 7 bases. This CDR3 region has 18 residues. V lost 6 bases and J lost 2, with 25 bases in between. Germline CDR1 SGHVS, CDR2 FNYEAQ. CDR3 in amino acids: CASRPLKGVVAGQETQYF. Written as DNA, the CDR3 is TGTGCCAGCAGACCACTAAAGGGGGTTGTAGCGGGTCAAGAGACCCAGTACTTC. The complete variable domain, with remaining parts taken from reference TRBV7-6 and TRBJ2-5, reads GAGVSQSPRYKVTKRGQDVALRCDPISGHVSLYWYRQALGQGPEFLTYFNYEAQQDKSGLPNDRFSAERPEGSISTLTIQRTEQRDSAMYRCASRPLKGVVAGQETQYFGPGTRLLVL.

Many counts were recorded for this clonotype. The chain combines TRBV7-9 with TRBJ2-7; 7 positions match TRBD1. This CDR3 contains 16 residues. Germline V gene data show CDR1 as SEHNR and CDR2 as FQNEAQ (reference sequence). The V segment lost 1 base and the J segment 3 bases; nucleotides outside the gene matches: 9. The CDR3 bases are TGTGCCAGCAGCTTAGAGGGGGACAGCCAATACTACGAGCAGTACTTC. This translates into CASSLEGDSQYYEQYF.

V and J are TRBV10-3 and TRBJ1-2, with 7 nucleotides matching TRBD1. The CDR3 is made up of 14 amino acids. Germline values: CDR1 ENHRY, CDR2 SYGVKD. V lost 7 bases to trimming and J lost 4 bases; unmatched junction nucleotides: 9. CDR3 in amino acids: CAINPRQGVYGYTF. The CDR3 DNA is TGTGCCATCAACCCGCGGCAGGGGGTCTATGGCTACACCTTC.

This clonotype was picked up many times. CDR3 DNA: TGCAGCGTAGGAGTTCTAAGGTTGATGAACACTGAAGCTTTCTTT. This encodes CSVGVLRLMNTEAFF. V usage is TRBV29-1 and J usage is TRBJ1-1; D gene unclear. There are 15 residues in the CDR3. With 6 bases removed from V and 0 bases from J, the gap between germline ends came to 17 bases. In germline, CDR1 is SQVTM, CDR2 ANQGSEA.